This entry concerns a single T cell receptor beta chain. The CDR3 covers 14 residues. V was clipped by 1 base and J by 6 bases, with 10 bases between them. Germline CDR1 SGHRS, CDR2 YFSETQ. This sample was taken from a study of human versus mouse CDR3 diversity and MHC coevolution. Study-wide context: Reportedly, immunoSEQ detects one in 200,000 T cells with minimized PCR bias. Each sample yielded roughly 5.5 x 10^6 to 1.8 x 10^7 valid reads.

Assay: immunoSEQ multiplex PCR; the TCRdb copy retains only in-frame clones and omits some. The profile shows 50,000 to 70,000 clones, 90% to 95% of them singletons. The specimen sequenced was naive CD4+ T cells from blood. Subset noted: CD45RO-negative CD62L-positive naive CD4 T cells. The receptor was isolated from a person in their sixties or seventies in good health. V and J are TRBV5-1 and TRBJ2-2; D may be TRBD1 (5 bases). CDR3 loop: CASSLTQGAGELFF. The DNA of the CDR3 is TGCGCCAGCAGCTTGACCCAGGGCGCCGGGGAGCTGTTTTTT.